The T cell receptor beta chain described here comes from a study of human T cells and chemical hapten exposure. Trimming cost V 2 bases and J 6 bases; bases outside gene matches: 4. Germline CDR1 DFQATT, CDR2 SNEGSKA (reference sequence). CDR3 length equals 12 residues. Regarding time point: patch test 1, 2 weeks after DPC sensitization. Treatment here: therapeutic diphenylcyclopropenone sensitization with weekly scalp DPC. Each donor was an alopecia patient between 18 and 70 years of age who qualified for DPC. TCRdb re-called the RACE reads with MiXCR, one entry per CDR3 protein. The table records some 380,000 distinct CDR3 sequences, about 4.4% of them present only once. This clonotype has at least ten counts.

The clonotype originates from a woman in her forties or fifties with alopecia areata. Some clones in this sample may be carry-over from other donors' samples. The sample consisted of whole blood, taken in connection with sensitization to the hapten diphenylcyclopropenone (DPC). V gene TRBV20-1 combines with J gene TRBJ2-7, with TRBD1 matching over 7 bases. The CDR3 DNA reads as TGCAGTGCTAGACAGGGGGAGAGCGAGCAGTACTTC. As protein: CSARQGESEQYF.